This T cell receptor (beta chain) is from a study of spatial heterogeneity in lung cancer. Study context: Among detected sequences, beta-chain ones consistently exceeded alpha-chain ones in number. The study observed each unique TCR and UMI combination more than ten times on average in raw reads.

Study findings and constraints: Tracking of tumor mutation counts was seen in expanded intratumoral alpha and beta TCR counts.

Time point specified: sample taken at primary tumor resection. No cells were sorted before sequencing. The whole RNA sequenced was extracted from tumor, nontumor lung or frozen PBMC. The V end lost 7 bases, the J end lost 5 bases, and 22 bases lay between the germline ends. The CDR3 loop spans 16 amino acids. The germline V gene has CDR1 SGHTA and CDR2 FQGNSA. In this sample, this clonotype is medium-sized. Antigen unknown. Being off target in a library aimed at alpha chains, this beta chain has a size of little meaning. Individually, TCR cDNA molecules were each labelled with a unique molecular identifier. In TCRdb, the 5' RACE reads were re-called with MiXCR into one record per CDR3 protein. Of 3,000 or so distinct CDR3 sequences in the sample, under 6.5% were seen once.

The chain uses TRBV7-2 and TRBJ2-3; no firm D call. The sequencing here drew on lung tumor tissue, taken at surgery. This TCR was sampled from a male donor with early-stage non-small cell lung cancer. The CDR3 DNA reads TGTGCCAGCACCCTCAAAACCACCGGGCGTCAAGATACGCAGTATTTT. Protein: CASTLKTTGRQDTQYF.